This TCR beta chain was identified in a study of blood T cell repertoires in COVID-19. Produced via immunoSEQ multiplex PCR; TCRdb's table is partial and in-frame only. The sample contains 300,000 to 350,000 clones, approximately 83% of which appear only once. V lost 4 bases, J lost 4 bases, and 8 bases stayed unmatched. The CDR3 extends over 16 amino acids. CDR1 LGHNA and CDR2 YSLEER come from the germline V gene. Sequenced input: PBMCs or T cells enriched from blood (not recorded which). The clonotype originates from a man between 25 and 39 years old who had recovered from COVID-19. V is TRBV4-3 and J is TRBJ2-7, with 12 bases identical to TRBD2. In nucleotides, the CDR3 is TGCGCCAGCAGCCGAGGGACTAGCGGGTTTCTGTACGAGCAGTACTTC. This codes for CASSRGTSGFLYEQYF.